This T cell receptor beta chain was found in a study of regulatory T cells in long-lasting Graves disease. Time point noted: persistent/refractory GD, antithyroid drugs over 5 years with positive TRAb. There was RNA extracted from PBMCs, and the TCR library was made from it. CDR3-region Arm-PCR and iRepertoire HTBI primers produced the TCR beta libraries. TCRdb used MiXCR to reprocess the multiplex PCR reads, holding one entry per CDR3 protein. The repertoire holds 400,000 to 500,000 distinct CDR3 sequences, with 21% as singletons. The source of this sequence is a female donor with Graves disease. This material consisted of peripheral blood mononuclear cells (PBMCs), taken when the disease was refractory, from a patient treated with antithyroid drugs.

This CDR3 is CASSPRDSDYEQYF. The CDR3 nucleotides read TGCGCCAGCAGCCCCCGGGACAGTGACTACGAGCAGTACTTC. This chain links TRBV5-1 with TRBJ2-7, with 7 bases matching TRBD1. Unmatched junction bases numbered 7, after V lost 4 bases and J lost 3 bases. The CDR3 consists of 14 residues. CDR1 SGHRS and CDR2 YFSETQ come from the germline V gene. Full variable domain (remainder filled in from reference TRBV5-1 and TRBJ2-7): KAGVTQTPRYLIKTRGQQVTLSCSPISGHRSVSWYQQTPGQGLQFLFEYFSETQRNKGNFPGRFSGRQFSNSRSEMNVSTLELGDSALYLCASSPRDSDYEQYFGPGTRLTVT.